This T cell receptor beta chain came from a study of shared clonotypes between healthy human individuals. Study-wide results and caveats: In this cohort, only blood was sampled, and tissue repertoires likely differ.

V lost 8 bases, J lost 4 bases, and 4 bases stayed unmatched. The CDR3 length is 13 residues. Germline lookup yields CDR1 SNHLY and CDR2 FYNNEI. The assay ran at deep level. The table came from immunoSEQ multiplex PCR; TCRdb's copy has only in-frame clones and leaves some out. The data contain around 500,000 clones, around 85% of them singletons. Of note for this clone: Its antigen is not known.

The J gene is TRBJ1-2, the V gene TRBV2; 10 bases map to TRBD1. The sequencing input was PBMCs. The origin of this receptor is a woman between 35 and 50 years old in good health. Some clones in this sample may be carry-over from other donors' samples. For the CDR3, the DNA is TGTGCCAGCGGACGGACAGGGGGCTATGGCTACACCTTC. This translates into CASGRTGGYGYTF.